Following are 21 T cell receptor beta chains from one sample sequenced in a study of T-cell reconstitution after alpha-beta-depleted transplantation in children. Unique molecular identifiers featured in how the TCRbeta library was prepared. TCRdb reprocessed the PCR reads with MiXCR, giving one entry per CDR3 protein. Of a few hundred thousand distinct CDR3 sequences listed, over 25% are singletons. The material was PBMCs, obtained before TCRalphabeta/CD19-depleted stem cell transplant. Receptor source: a boy younger than two with Wiskott-Aldrich syndrome, due to receive a stem cell transplant.

This chain joins TRBV28 and TRBJ2-7; 12 bases map to TRBD2. V trimming: 3 bases; J trimming: 7 bases; junction bases outside the gene matches: 10. The CDR3 covers 16 residues. Per germline, CDR1 MDHEN and CDR2 SYDVKM. The CDR3 region has the DNA TGTGCCAGCAGTTTTCTTTCCGGACTAGCGGGAAGTGAGCAGTACTTC. Translation: CASSFLSGLAGSEQYF. The full variable domain, its missing parts supplied by reference TRBV28 and TRBJ2-7, is DVKVTQSSRYLVKRTGEKVFLECVQDMDHENMFWYRQDPGLGLRLIYFSYDVKMKEKGDIPEGYSVSREKKERFSLILESASTNQTSMYLCASSFLSGLAGSEQYFGPGTRLTVT.

In DNA form, the CDR3 reads TGCGCCAGCAGCCAGATCGCTAGCGGAAGCTCCTACAATGAGCAGTTCTTC. It yields the protein CASSQIASGSSYNEQFF. The gene calls are TRBV5-1 and TRBJ2-1, with TRBD2 matching 7 bases. The CDR3 loop spans 17 amino acids. Per germline, CDR1 SGHRS and CDR2 YFSETQ. Unmatched junction bases numbered 10, after V lost 4 bases and J lost 0 bases.

The chain joins TRBV10-3 to TRBJ2-2; D unclear. This CDR3 has 14 amino acids. V was cut by 4 bases and J by 3 bases, with 9 bases left in between. Looked up from germline, CDR1 is ENHRY and CDR2 is SYGVKD. The chain's CDR3 is CAISVKQDTGELFF. In DNA form, the CDR3 reads TGTGCCATCAGTGTAAAGCAGGACACCGGGGAGCTGTTTTTT.

This clonotype was counted between two and nine times. The J gene is TRBJ2-1, the V gene TRBV20-1; 12 positions agree with TRBD1. This CDR3 has 14 amino acids. V was pared by 5 bases and J by 2 bases, with 1 base of the junction left unmatched. CDR1 and CDR2 (germline): DFQATT, SNEGSKA (reference sequence). CDR3 in amino acids: CSAGTGGPYNEQFF. CDR3 DNA: TGCAGTGCTGGGACAGGGGGCCCCTACAATGAGCAGTTCTTC.

Comment on this clonotype: One junction end disagrees with the germline gene, perhaps due to a read error. The chain joins TRBV5-1 to TRBJ2-5; TRBD1 aligns across 8 bases. The CDR3 is made up of 14 amino acids. Germline values: CDR1 SGHRS, CDR2 YFSETQ. The CDR3 DNA sequence: TGCGCCAGCAGCTTACGACAGGGGTCGCAAGAGACCCAGTTC. Protein sequence: CASSLRQGSQETQF. The entire variable domain, with the rest obtained from reference TRBV5-1 and TRBJ2-5, is as follows: KAGVTQTPRYLIKTRGQQVTLSCSPISGHRSVSWYQQTPGQGLQFLFEYFSETQRNKGNFPGRFSGRQFSNSRSEMNVSTLELGDSALYLCASSLRQGSQETQFGPGTRLLVL.

The gene calls are TRBV24-1 and TRBJ2-7, with D maybe TRBD2 (5 bases). Germline CDR1 is KGHDR and CDR2 is SFDVKD. There are 12 residues in the CDR3. Between the trimmed V and J ends, which lost 6 bases and 7 bases, there was a span of 12 bases. DNA of the CDR3: TGTGCCACCAGTCCTTCGTCGGGAGAGCAGTACTTC. This codes for CATSPSSGEQYF.

This clonotype has more than one count but fewer than ten. The J gene is TRBJ2-7, the V gene TRBV6-1, with TRBD1 matching 8 bases. Per germline, CDR1 MNHNS and CDR2 SASEGT. CDR3 length: 13 residues. V shed 5 bases, J shed 6 bases, and the junction held 6 bases outside the gene matches. The CDR3 sequence: CASSRDRLGEQYF. Written as DNA, the CDR3 is TGTGCCAGCAGTCGGGACAGGCTCGGCGAGCAGTACTTC.

This clonotype was seen at least ten times. The rearrangement links TRBV5-5 to TRBJ2-3; the D gene could be TRBD1 or TRBD2 (5 bases each). CDR3 length equals 16 residues. CDR1 SGHKS and CDR2 YYEKEE come from the germline V gene (reference sequence). Deletions cut 3 bases from V and 6 bases from J, with 20 bases between. CDR3 sequence (DNA): TGTGCCAGCAGCTCGGTGCCAGGGAGTCCAACGGATACGCAGTATTTT. Translation gives CASSSVPGSPTDTQYF.

This rearrangement joins TRBV11-2 to TRBJ2-1, with a weak D call TRBD2 (5 bases). V dropped 1 base and J dropped 1 base, with 14 bases sitting between them. Germline CDR1 SGHAT, CDR2 FQNNGV. The CDR3 spans 17 residues. The CDR3 nucleotides read TGTGCCAGCAGCTTAGGTCGCGGGTCTAATTCCTACAATGAGCAGTTCTTC. Protein: CASSLGRGSNSYNEQFF.

This clonotype showed up just a few times. The chain has TRBV5-1 and TRBJ1-2; 7 nucleotides match TRBD1. The CDR3 runs to 14 residues. Per germline, CDR1 SGHRS and CDR2 YFSETQ. The junction had 11 bases not matched to a gene; V was cut back by 7 bases and J by 5 bases. DNA for the CDR3: TGCGCCAGCGGAGGGACAGCCGGTACTTATGGCTACACCTTC. Its protein is CASGGTAGTYGYTF.

The chain carries TRBV7-2 and TRBJ2-5; D unclear. V lost 5 bases to trimming and J lost 6 bases, with 16 bases between them. The CDR3 is 14 residues long. Germline V gene data show CDR1 as SGHTA and CDR2 as FQGNSA. The CDR3 coding sequence is TGTGCCAGCAGCCGCGGACCACAAATCCAGACCCAGTACTTC. This sequence encodes CASSRGPQIQTQYF.

J is TRBJ2-2 and V is TRBV5-6; TRBD2 aligns across 9 bases. The V gene end was trimmed by 6 bases and the J gene end by 3 bases; junction bases not matched to a gene: 6. The V gene's germline CDR1 is SGHDT and CDR2 YYEEEE. This CDR3 contains 15 residues. Written as DNA, the CDR3 is TGTGCCAGCACTGTGACTAGCGGTTACACCGGGGAGCTGTTTTTT. Amino acids: CASTVTSGYTGELFF.

V usage is TRBV20-1 and J usage is TRBJ2-5; D tentatively reads TRBD1 or TRBD2 (5 bases each). The germline V gene encodes CDR1 DFQATT and CDR2 SNEGSKA (reference sequence). Trimming shortened V by 1 base and J by 4 bases, and 16 bases separated the two germline ends. The CDR3 is 15 amino acids. The CDR3 is CSARALAARGETQYF. CDR3 in DNA: TGCAGTGCTAGAGCCCTGGCAGCGAGGGGAGAGACCCAGTACTTC.

This clonotype was picked up a small number of times. This chain uses TRBV20-1 with TRBJ2-5; 8 positions match TRBD1. CDR3 size: 15 residues. Germline CDR1 and CDR2: DFQATT and SNEGSKA (reference sequence). Trimming cost V 0 bases and J 5 bases; bases outside gene matches: 8. DNA of the CDR3: TGCAGTGCTAGAGATATCGCAGGGGGCGTGGAGACCCAGTACTTC. This gives the protein CSARDIAGGVETQYF.

This clonotype occurred a few times. The rearrangement links TRBV20-1 to TRBJ2-7, with TRBD2 matching 8 bases. Trimming cost V 2 bases and J 3 bases; bases outside gene matches: 15. CDR1 is DFQATT and CDR2 is SNEGSKA in the germline V gene (reference sequence). CDR3 size: 17 residues. DNA for the CDR3: TGCAGTGCTAGAAGGGGGGTTAGCGGGACGAAAAACTACGAGCAGTACTTC. Its protein product is CSARRGVSGTKNYEQYF.

A few counts support this clonotype. V usage is TRBV7-9 and J usage is TRBJ2-3; a weak D match, TRBD1 (6 bases). Trimming pared 1 base from V and 2 bases from J, leaving 13 bases between. CDR1 and CDR2 (germline): SEHNR, FQNEAQ (reference sequence). The length of the CDR3 is 16 residues. CDR3 protein: CASSLGNRDPTDTQYF. CDR3 DNA sequence: TGTGCCAGCAGCTTAGGAAACAGGGACCCCACAGATACGCAGTATTTT.

The rearrangement links TRBV5-1 to TRBJ2-1, with D hard to call. The germline V gene encodes CDR1 SGHRS and CDR2 YFSETQ. This CDR3 contains 17 residues. V lost 0 bases to trimming and J lost 5 bases, with 18 bases between them. The CDR3 sequence is CASSLAVRQSLHNEQFF. The CDR3 coding sequence is TGCGCCAGCAGCTTGGCCGTTCGGCAGAGTCTCCACAATGAGCAGTTCTTC.

This clonotype was seen a handful of times. CDR3 in amino acids: CSAGPGFSEQFF. The DNA for the CDR3 is TGCAGTGCTGGACCAGGATTCAGTGAGCAGTTCTTC. The rearrangement uses TRBV20-1 and TRBJ2-1; D remains ambiguous. V lost 5 bases and J lost 9, with 14 bases in between. Germline V gene lookup returns CDR1 DFQATT and CDR2 SNEGSKA (reference sequence). CDR3 size: 12 residues.

This clonotype came up a few times. The CDR3 region is CASSVRPTEAGELFF. DNA for the CDR3: TGTGCCAGCAGCGTACGGCCCACCGAGGCCGGGGAGCTGTTTTTT. V and J are TRBV9 and TRBJ2-2; D call uncertain. The CDR3 has 15 amino acids. Germline values: CDR1 SGDLS, CDR2 YYNGEE. The V end lost 1 base, the J end lost 6 bases, and 13 bases lay between the germline ends.

This clonotype turned up a few times. At one of its ends the junction is not consistent with the germline gene, which may arise from a read error. The CDR3: CASSDLAGGYSEQFF. The CDR3, as DNA: TGCGCCAGCAGCGACTTAGCGGGAGGGTACAGTGAGCAGTTCTTC. V usage is TRBV10-1 and J usage is TRBJ2-1, with 11 bases matching TRBD2. Germline CDR1 reads WNHNN; CDR2 reads SYGVQD (reference sequence). This CDR3 comprises 15 residues.

There are a few counts of this clonotype. The chain is built from TRBV5-1 and TRBJ2-7; 8 nucleotides agree with TRBD1. This CDR3 region has 14 residues. Looked up from germline, CDR1 is SGHRS and CDR2 is YFSETQ. Trimming took 4 bases from V and 7 from J; bases not matched to a gene: 10. CDR3 protein: CASSTTTGVKEQYF. As DNA, the CDR3 is TGCGCCAGCAGCACTACGACAGGGGTTAAGGAGCAGTACTTC.